Sequencing of this TCR beta chain was carried out in a study of cytomegalovirus exposure and HLA in healthy donors. The junction had 6 bases not matched to a gene; V was cut back by 0 bases and J by 5 bases. Germline V CDR1 and CDR2: MNHEY, SVGAGI. The CDR3 covers 15 residues. Primers included in the PCR were 60 Vbeta and 13 Jbeta primers. Assay used: immunoSEQ multiplex PCR; TCRdb lists only in-frame clones, some missing. This repertoire includes around 64,000 clones. The chain has TRBV6-5 and TRBJ2-5; the match to TRBD1 covers 7 bases. The receptor's source is a female donor in good health and CMV-seropositive. Sequences were obtained from PBMCs. CDR3 amino acids: CASSYSSDRTETQYF. The CDR3 nucleotides read TGTGCCAGCAGTTACTCGTCGGACAGGACGGAGACCCAGTACTTC.